The 14 T cell receptor beta chains reported below all come from one sample, sequenced in a study of T cells after yellow fever vaccination. TCRdb re-called the 5' RACE reads through MiXCR, storing one row per CDR3 protein. The table has about 200,000 distinct CDR3 sequences, 3% to 4% seen once. The sample consisted of CD4+ T cells sorted from PBMCs, taken 10 days after the yellow fever booster vaccination. The receptors shown here come from a man aged 18 to 29 who received the YFV17D yellow fever vaccine.

The chain joins TRBV14 to TRBJ1-3, with D possibly TRBD1 on 5 matching bases. Deletions cut 3 bases from V and 4 bases from J, with 13 bases between. The V gene's germline CDR1 is SGHDN and CDR2 FVKESK. The CDR3 has 15 residues. CDR3 region: CASSHGHPFGNTIYF. The CDR3, as DNA: TGTGCCAGCAGCCATGGACACCCTTTCGGAAACACCATATATTTT.

This clonotype was seen repeatedly, ten times or more. This sequence joins TRBV5-5 and TRBJ1-2; tentative D call: TRBD1 (5 bases). Germline assignment: CDR1 SGHKS and CDR2 YYEKEE (reference sequence). V gave up 0 bases and J gave up 4 bases, with 19 bases separating them. This CDR3 is 17 amino acids long. The CDR3 here is CASSLVEGARVGYGYTF. Written as DNA, the CDR3 is TGTGCCAGCAGCTTGGTGGAAGGGGCGCGCGTAGGCTATGGCTACACCTTC.

V and J are TRBV3-1 and TRBJ2-3, with TRBD2 matching over 10 bases. V was pared by 3 bases and J by 5 bases, with 8 bases of the junction left unmatched. This CDR3 has 16 residues. The germline CDR1 and CDR2 sequences are LGHDT and YNNKEL (reference sequence). This chain's CDR3 is CASSHIRTSGRDTQYF. The CDR3 coding sequence is TGTGCCAGCAGCCATATAAGGACTAGCGGCAGAGATACGCAGTATTTT.

This clonotype was seen a few times. The rearrangement uses TRBV19 and TRBJ1-5; D is ambiguous. The CDR3 extends over 15 amino acids. Trimming pared 1 base from V and 0 bases from J, leaving 7 bases between. CDR1 is LNHDA, CDR2 SQIVND, per germline (reference sequence). CDR3 sequence: CASSIAQNSNQPQHF. The CDR3 bases are TGTGCCAGTAGTATAGCCCAGAATAGCAATCAGCCCCAGCATTTT.

The V call is TRBV6-2 or TRBV6-3, the J call TRBJ2-7; D gene ambiguous. The CDR3 is 13 residues long. The germline gives CDR1 MNHEY, CDR2 SVGEGT. V was cut by 4 bases and J by 2 bases, with 9 bases left in between. CDR3 region: CASSSVRTYEQYV. CDR3 bases: TGTGCCAGCAGTTCTGTCAGGACCTACGAGCAGTACGTC.

The rearrangement links TRBV7-3 to TRBJ2-3, with D perhaps matching TRBD2 (7 bases). The V gene's germline CDR1 is SGHTA and CDR2 FQGTGA. This CDR3 spans 16 amino acids. V was pared by 2 bases and J by 3 bases, with 15 bases between. CDR3 loop: CASSLGVGGPTDTQYF. CDR3 coding DNA: TGTGCCAGCAGCTTAGGGGTGGGGGGGCCAACAGATACGCAGTATTTT.

The chain has TRBV2 and TRBJ2-7; 7 bases match TRBD1. V shed 3 bases, J shed 0 bases, and the junction held 5 bases outside the gene matches. This CDR3 contains 15 residues. Germline CDR1 reads SNHLY; CDR2 reads FYNNEI. The CDR3 nucleotides are TGTGCCAGCAGTGAGGGACAGTTCTACTCCTACGAGCAGTACTTC. Translated, it gives CASSEGQFYSYEQYF.

With respect to this clonotype: A much larger clone sits a single nucleotide away, making a read error possible. This chain joins TRBV24-1 and TRBJ2-1; TRBD2 might be the D (6 bases). The CDR3 sequence is 16 residues long. Germline V CDR1 and CDR2: KGHDR, SFDVKD. CDR3 nucleotides: TGTGCCACCACCTCTTGGGAGTCGGGGGATGACAATGAGCAGGTCTTC. This translates into CATTSWESGDDNEQVF.

At least ten counts were recorded for this clonotype. V and J are TRBV2 and TRBJ1-2; D may be TRBD1 (5 bases). Germline V gives CDR1 SNHLY, CDR2 FYNNEI. The V and J ends lost 5 bases and 4 bases respectively, with 20 bases between them. This CDR3 region has 16 residues. As DNA, the CDR3 is TGTGCCAGCAGTAGTTATCAGCCGGGGGAAAGCTATGGCTACACCTTC. This gives the protein CASSSYQPGESYGYTF.

The genes are TRBV14 and TRBJ2-7, with D unclear. Between the trimmed V and J ends, which lost 7 bases and 0 bases, there was a span of 16 bases. In germline, CDR1 is SGHDN, CDR2 FVKESK. This CDR3 comprises 15 residues. The CDR3 DNA sequence: TGTGCCAGCACCCCGTCGGGTAACATCTCCTACGAGCAGTACGTC. This translates into CASTPSGNISYEQYV.

The sample holds a few counts of this clonotype. J is TRBJ2-2 and V is TRBV4-2, with 7 bases that match TRBD2. CDR1 and CDR2 (germline): LGHNA, YNFKEQ. The CDR3 runs to 15 residues. Trimming removed 4 bases from V and 6 bases from J; junction bases left unmatched: 8. CDR3: CASSLLGAGAGELFF. DNA for the CDR3: TGTGCCAGCAGCCTACTTGGGGCGGGGGCCGGGGAGCTGTTTTTT.

V is TRBV25-1 and J is TRBJ2-1; 9 bases match TRBD1. The CDR3 contains 15 residues. Germline lookup yields CDR1 MGHDK and CDR2 SYGVNS. The junction had 10 bases not matched to a gene; V was cut back by 3 bases and J by 10 bases. For the CDR3, the DNA is TGTGCCAGCAGTGATCCTGGACAGGGGCTCGGCGAGCAGTTCTTC. It yields the protein CASSDPGQGLGEQFF.

This chain uses TRBV30 with TRBJ1-3; no clear D gene. Germline V gene lookup returns CDR1 GTSNPN and CDR2 SVGIG (reference sequence). The length of the CDR3 is 15 residues. With 4 bases removed from V and 0 bases from J, the gap between germline ends came to 13 bases. CDR3 in DNA: TGTGCCTGGATGAGCCTTCTGCGCTCTGGAAACACCATATATTTT. This gives the protein CAWMSLLRSGNTIYF.

This clonotype was seen ten or more times. The rearrangement joins TRBV5-5 to TRBJ2-1, with a weak D call TRBD2 (7 bases). V was trimmed by 3 bases and J by 8 bases, leaving 21 bases between them. CDR3 size: 16 residues. The germline V gene encodes CDR1 SGHKS and CDR2 YYEKEE (reference sequence). CDR3 sequence: CASSSGLGGHIDEQFF. In DNA form, the CDR3 reads TGTGCCAGCAGCTCCGGTCTGGGGGGGCATATCGATGAGCAGTTCTTC.